The sequence of this TCR beta chain was determined in a study of radiotherapy plus CTLA-4 blockade in lung cancer. Alongside CTLA-4 blockade with ipilimumab, patients with chemo-refractory metastatic non-small-cell lung cancer received focal radiation. This clone was seen a handful of times. Its specificity is not known. Profiling relied on immunoSEQ multiplex PCR, and the TCRdb table lists in-frame clones only, not all of them. The data show about 38,000 clones, roughly 77% seen once. Study conclusions and caveats: The best prediction of response reportedly came from early blood T cell clone dynamics, with interferon-beta. After treatment with radiotherapy plus ipilimumab, TCR clones that came from the tumor expanded in blood.

Germline V gene data show CDR1 as MNHNY and CDR2 as SVGAGI (reference sequence). This CDR3 spans 12 amino acids. The V and J ends lost 6 bases and 9 bases, in that order; junction bases with no gene match: 4. This specimen was peripheral blood, taken from a patient treated with radiotherapy plus ipilimumab. The source is a human donor with non-small cell lung cancer who had stable disease on radiotherapy plus ipilimumab. This chain joins TRBV6-6 and TRBJ1-3; 8 positions agree with TRBD1. CDR3 protein: CASSQGARTIYF. CDR3 nucleotides: TGTGCCAGCAGCCAGGGGGCGCGCACCATATATTTT.